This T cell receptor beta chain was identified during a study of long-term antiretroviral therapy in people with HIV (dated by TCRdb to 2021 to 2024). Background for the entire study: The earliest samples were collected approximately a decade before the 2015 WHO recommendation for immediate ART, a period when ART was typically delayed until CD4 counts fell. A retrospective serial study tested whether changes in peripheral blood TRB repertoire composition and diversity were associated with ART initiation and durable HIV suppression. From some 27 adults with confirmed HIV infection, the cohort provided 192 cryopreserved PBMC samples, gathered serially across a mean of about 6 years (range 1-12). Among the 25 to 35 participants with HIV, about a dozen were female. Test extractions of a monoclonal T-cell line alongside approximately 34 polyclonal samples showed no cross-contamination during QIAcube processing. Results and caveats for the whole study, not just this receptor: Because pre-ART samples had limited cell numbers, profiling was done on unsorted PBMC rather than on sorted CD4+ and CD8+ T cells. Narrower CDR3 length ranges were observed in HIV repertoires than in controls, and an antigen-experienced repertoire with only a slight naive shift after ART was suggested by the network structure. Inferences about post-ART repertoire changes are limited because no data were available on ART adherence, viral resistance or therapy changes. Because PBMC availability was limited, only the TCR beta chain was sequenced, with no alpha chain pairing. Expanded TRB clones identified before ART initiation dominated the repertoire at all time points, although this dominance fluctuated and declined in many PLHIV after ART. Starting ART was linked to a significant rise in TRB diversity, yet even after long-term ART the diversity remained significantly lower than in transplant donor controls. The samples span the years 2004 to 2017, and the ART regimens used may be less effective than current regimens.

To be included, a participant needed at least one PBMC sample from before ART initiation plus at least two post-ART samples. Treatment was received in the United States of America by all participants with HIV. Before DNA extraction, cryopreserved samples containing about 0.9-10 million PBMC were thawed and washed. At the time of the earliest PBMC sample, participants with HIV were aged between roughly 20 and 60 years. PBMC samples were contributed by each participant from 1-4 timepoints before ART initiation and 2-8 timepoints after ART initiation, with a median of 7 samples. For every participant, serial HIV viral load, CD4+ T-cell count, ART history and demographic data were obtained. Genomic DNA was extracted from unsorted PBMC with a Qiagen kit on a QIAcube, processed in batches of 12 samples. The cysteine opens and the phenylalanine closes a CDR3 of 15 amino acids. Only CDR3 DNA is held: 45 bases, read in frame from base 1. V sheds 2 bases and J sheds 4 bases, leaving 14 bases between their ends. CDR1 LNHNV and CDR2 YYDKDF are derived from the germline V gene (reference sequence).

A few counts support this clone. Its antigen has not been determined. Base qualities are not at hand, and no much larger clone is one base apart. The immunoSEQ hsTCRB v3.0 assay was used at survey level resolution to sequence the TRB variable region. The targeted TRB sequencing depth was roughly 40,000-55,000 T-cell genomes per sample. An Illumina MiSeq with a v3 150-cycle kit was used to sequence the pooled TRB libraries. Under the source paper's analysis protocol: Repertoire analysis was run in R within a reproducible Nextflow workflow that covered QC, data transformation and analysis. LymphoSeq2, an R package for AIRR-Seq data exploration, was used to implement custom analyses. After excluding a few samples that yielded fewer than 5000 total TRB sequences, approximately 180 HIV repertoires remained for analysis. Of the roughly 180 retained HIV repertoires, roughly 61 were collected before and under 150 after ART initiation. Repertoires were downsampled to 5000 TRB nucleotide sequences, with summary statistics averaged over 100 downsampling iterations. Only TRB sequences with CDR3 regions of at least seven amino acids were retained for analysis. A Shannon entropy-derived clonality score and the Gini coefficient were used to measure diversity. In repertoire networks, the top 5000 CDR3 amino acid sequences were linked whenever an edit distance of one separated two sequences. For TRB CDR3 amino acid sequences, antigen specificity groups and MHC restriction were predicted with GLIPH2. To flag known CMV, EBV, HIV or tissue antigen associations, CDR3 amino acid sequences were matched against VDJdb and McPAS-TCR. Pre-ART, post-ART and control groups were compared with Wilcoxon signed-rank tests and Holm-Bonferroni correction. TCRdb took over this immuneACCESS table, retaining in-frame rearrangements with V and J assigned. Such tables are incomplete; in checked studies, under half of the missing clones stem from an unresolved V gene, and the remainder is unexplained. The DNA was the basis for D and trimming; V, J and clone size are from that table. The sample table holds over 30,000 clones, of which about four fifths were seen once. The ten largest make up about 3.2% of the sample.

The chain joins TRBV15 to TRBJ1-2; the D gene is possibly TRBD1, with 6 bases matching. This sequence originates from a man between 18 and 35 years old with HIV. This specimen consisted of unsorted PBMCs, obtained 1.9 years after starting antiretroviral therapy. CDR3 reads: CATSRPEEGGYGYTF. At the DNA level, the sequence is TGTGCCACCAGCAGACCAGAAGAAGGGGGCTATGGCTACACCTTC.